A selection of T cell receptor beta chains follows, all from one sample in a study of blood T cell repertoires in COVID-19. Assay: immunoSEQ multiplex PCR; the TCRdb copy retains only in-frame clones and omits some. The table has around 400,000 clones, just under 90% seen once. Sequenced input: PBMCs or T cells enriched from blood (not recorded which). These receptors were taken from a woman aged 25 to 39 who had recovered from COVID-19. The CDR3 runs from the conserved cysteine through the conserved F or W. D genes are given only for firm matches. Not all rows give a size; the values are once, few, many and, for expanded clones, a class.

v_gene	d_gene	j_gene	abundance	CDR3nt	CDR3aa
TRBV19	TRBD2	TRBJ2-5	NA	TGTGCCAGTAGTCCGGGGACTAGCTTTAGAGAGACCCAGTACTTC	CASSPGTSFRETQYF
TRBV25-1	NA	TRBJ2-7	NA	TGTGCCAGCAGTGAATCCACACCCTACGAGCAGTACTTC	CASSESTPYEQYF
TRBV10-3	NA	TRBJ1-4	NA	TGTGCCGTAGGAGGATCTAATGAAAAACTGTTTTTT	CAVGGSNEKLFF
TRBV12-3/TRBV12-4	NA	TRBJ1-3	NA	TGTGCCAGCAGTTCCCTTGCTGGAAACACCATATATTTT	CASSSLAGNTIYF
TRBV4-1	TRBD1	TRBJ1-2	NA	TGCGCCAGCAGCCCGGCGGGGACAGGGTCTAACTATGGCTACACCTTC	CASSPAGTGSNYGYTF
TRBV19	NA	TRBJ1-1	NA	TGTGCCAGTAGTATCCGGAGAAACACTGAAGCTTTCTTT	CASSIRRNTEAFF
TRBV30	TRBD1	TRBJ2-7	NA	TGTGCCTGGAGTGTTAACCCACAGGGGACCGAGCAGTACTTC	CAWSVNPQGTEQYF
TRBV7-9	NA	TRBJ1-2	NA	TGTGCCAGCAGCTTAGTCCCGGACAACATCTATGGCTACACCTTC	CASSLVPDNIYGYTF
TRBV6-5	NA	TRBJ2-7	NA	TGTGCCAGCAGTTACTCGGGGCAGGGGATGACCTACGAGCAGTACTTC	CASSYSGQGMTYEQYF
TRBV6-2/TRBV6-3	TRBD1	TRBJ1-1	NA	TGTGCCAGCAGCCCAGAACAGGGGTTGGGTACTGAAGCTTTCTTT	CASSPEQGLGTEAFF
TRBV27	NA	TRBJ2-7	NA	TGTGCCAGCAGTTTATTATCCGGGGGCTCCTACGAGCAGTACTTC	CASSLLSGGSYEQYF
TRBV3-1/TRBV3-2	NA	TRBJ1-1	few	TGTGCCAGCAGCCCAACGACTATTTCGAACACTGAAGCTTTCTTT	CASSPTTISNTEAFF
TRBV6-5	NA	TRBJ1-6	NA	TGTGCCAGCAGCGATCGGGGCTCCTATAATTCACCCCTCCACTTT	CASSDRGSYNSPLHF
TRBV5-1	TRBD2	TRBJ2-7	NA	TGCGCCAGCAGCATAGGACTAGCGGGAGTCGAGCAGTACTTC	CASSIGLAGVEQYF
TRBV27	NA	TRBJ1-6	once	TGTGCCAGCAGTTCTCGGGGTCTCCTCTATAATTCACCCCTCCACTTT	CASSSRGLLYNSPLHF
TRBV3-1/TRBV3-2	TRBD2	TRBJ2-3	NA	TGTGCCAGCAGCCTTCGGGGGAGCGGGGGCCTTAGAAGCACAGATACGCAGTATTTT	CASSLRGSGGLRSTDTQYF
TRBV28	NA	TRBJ1-4	NA	TGTGCCAGCACCTTGACGGGACTGAGTAATGAAAAACTGTTTTTT	CASTLTGLSNEKLFF
TRBV7-2	TRBD1	TRBJ1-3	NA	TGTGCCAGCAGCTTTGGACAGGGATCTGGAAACACCATATATTTT	CASSFGQGSGNTIYF
TRBV6-5	NA	TRBJ1-3	NA	TGTGCCAGCTCTCGCGGGATCTCTGGAAACACCATATATTTT	CASSRGISGNTIYF
TRBV28	NA	TRBJ1-3	NA	TGTGCCAGCAGCTGGGAGGGATCGGGAAACACCATATATTTT	CASSWEGSGNTIYF
TRBV7-9	TRBD2	TRBJ2-6	NA	TGTGCCAGCAGTGTTACTAGCGGGAGGTCTGGGGCCAACGTCCTGACTTTC	CASSVTSGRSGANVLTF
TRBV23-1	TRBD1	TRBJ2-1	NA	TGCGCCAGCAGTCGGCCGGGACAGGGCCCGACCCTCTCCTACAATGAGCAGTTCTTC	CASSRPGQGPTLSYNEQFF
TRBV2	TRBD1	TRBJ1-2	NA	TGTGCCAGCAGTCCCGGGACAGGGATGGGGGTCGGTGGCTACACCTTC	CASSPGTGMGVGGYTF
TRBV28	NA	TRBJ2-7	NA	TGTGCCAGCAGTTTAGCAGGGTCCTCCTACGAGCAGTACTTC	CASSLAGSSYEQYF
TRBV4-3	TRBD1	TRBJ2-1	NA	TGCGCCAGCAGCCAAGGGACAGGGAGTATCGGTCATGAGCAGTTCTTC	CASSQGTGSIGHEQFF
TRBV10-3	NA	TRBJ2-7	NA	TGTGCCATCAGTGAGTCCCTCTACGAGCAGTACTTC	CAISESLYEQYF
TRBV18	TRBD2	TRBJ2-7	once	TGTGCCAGCTCACCAAAGAGCGGCGCGGGAGGGGGCTCCGAGCAGTACTTC	CASSPKSGAGGGSEQYF
TRBV5-1	NA	TRBJ2-7	NA	TGCGCCAGCAGCGTAGGACCAACAGGGTTCACCTACGAGCAGTACTTC	CASSVGPTGFTYEQYF
TRBV9	NA	TRBJ2-2	few	TGTGCCAGCAGCGTAGAGGGACACACCACCGGGGAGCTGTTTTTT	CASSVEGHTTGELFF
TRBV2	NA	TRBJ1-2	few	TGTGCCAGCAGTGATCAGGGGCAGAATGGCTACACCTTC	CASSDQGQNGYTF
TRBV3-1/TRBV3-2	NA	TRBJ2-2	NA	TGTGCCAGCAGCTTACAGGGATTCACCGGGGAGCTGTTTTTT	CASSLQGFTGELFF
TRBV18	NA	TRBJ2-1	NA	TGTGCCAGCTCACCCTCCGGGAGTCTACTAGCAAACGATGAGCAGTTCTTC	CASSPSGSLLANDEQFF